This T cell receptor (beta chain) is drawn from a study of T-cell reconstitution after alpha-beta-depleted transplantation in children. Notes on the study in general: Reported findings indicate that, about two months after transplant, alpha-beta T cells came from several hundred expanded clones, which were derived from non-depleted graft cells.

For this clonotype: What it binds is not known.

TCRbeta library preparation incorporated unique molecular identifiers. TCRdb re-called the PCR reads through MiXCR, storing one row per CDR3 protein. The data contain about 980,000 distinct CDR3 sequences, roughly 29% of them seen just once; the ten biggest clones take up 28%. Germline CDR1 is SGHRS and CDR2 is YFSETQ. V was trimmed by 2 bases and J by 9 bases, leaving 12 bases between them. The CDR3 runs to 13 residues. V and J are TRBV5-1 and TRBJ2-1, with D maybe TRBD1 (5 bases). The TCR was taken from a boy younger than two who had a stem cell transplant for SCID, so the T cells may come from the graft donor. This specimen consisted of PBMCs, mostly from graft donor cells, obtained 360 days after TCRalphabeta/CD19-depleted stem cell transplant. The CDR3 sequence: CASSFQGWGEQFF. CDR3 DNA sequence: TGCGCCAGCAGCTTTCAGGGATGGGGTGAGCAGTTCTTC. Full variable domain (rest looked up from reference TRBV5-1 and TRBJ2-1): KAGVTQTPRYLIKTRGQQVTLSCSPISGHRSVSWYQQTPGQGLQFLFEYFSETQRNKGNFPGRFSGRQFSNSRSEMNVSTLELGDSALYLCASSFQGWGEQFFGPGTRLTVL.